This T cell receptor (beta chain) was recorded in a study of cytomegalovirus exposure and HLA in healthy donors. The study, taken as a whole, reports: Segments of the TCR beta V type were, in most cases, productive about 87% or about 30% of the time in an earlier analysis.

Primers for the PCR totalled 60 Vbeta and 13 Jbeta. The repertoire was sequenced with immunoSEQ multiplex PCR; TCRdb's copy has only in-frame clones and lacks some. The repertoire holds 150,000 or so clones, with approximately 81% as singletons. CDR1 and CDR2 (germline): MNHEY, SVGAGI. There are 16 residues in the CDR3. After removal of 0 bases from V and 2 bases from J, the junction contained 2 bases not matched to a gene. Concerning this clone itself: Its antigen is as yet unknown.

The chain employs TRBV6-5 and TRBJ2-1, with 9 bases aligning to TRBD2. This TCR came from a female donor in good health and CMV-seronegative. The sample taken for sequencing was PBMCs. CDR3 region: CASSYSAGGAYNEQFF. Here the CDR3 DNA reads TGTGCCAGCAGTTACTCGGCGGGGGGGGCCTACAATGAGCAGTTCTTC.